What follows is one T cell receptor beta chain and its context. Its specificity is not known. The sample comes from a study of T cells in localized non-small cell lung cancer. The study's findings and limits: T cell clonality was highest in uninvolved adjacent lung, above tumor. Paired adjacent lung recovered a median about 61 of the top 100 tumor clones. A higher density of T cells in blood coincided with extended overall survival. Analysis by sequencing included only one tumor region, so heterogeneity remains possible.

V was cut by 6 bases and J by 0 bases, with 12 bases left in between. CDR3 length: 15 residues. The germline gives CDR1 SGHNT, CDR2 YENEEA. Method: immunoSEQ multiplex PCR; TCRdb's copy keeps in-frame clones and lacks some. The profile covers more than 2,000 clones, with around two fifths appearing a single time and 12% taken by the ten largest. This TCR came from a male donor at least 60 years old with stage I squamous cell lung carcinoma. The sample was lung tumor tissue, taken before any cancer treatment. This chain links TRBV11-3 with TRBJ1-3; D not resolved. The CDR3 loop is CASSGVSSSGNTIYF. As DNA, the CDR3 is TGTGCCAGCAGTGGAGTTTCGAGCTCTGGAAACACCATATATTTT.